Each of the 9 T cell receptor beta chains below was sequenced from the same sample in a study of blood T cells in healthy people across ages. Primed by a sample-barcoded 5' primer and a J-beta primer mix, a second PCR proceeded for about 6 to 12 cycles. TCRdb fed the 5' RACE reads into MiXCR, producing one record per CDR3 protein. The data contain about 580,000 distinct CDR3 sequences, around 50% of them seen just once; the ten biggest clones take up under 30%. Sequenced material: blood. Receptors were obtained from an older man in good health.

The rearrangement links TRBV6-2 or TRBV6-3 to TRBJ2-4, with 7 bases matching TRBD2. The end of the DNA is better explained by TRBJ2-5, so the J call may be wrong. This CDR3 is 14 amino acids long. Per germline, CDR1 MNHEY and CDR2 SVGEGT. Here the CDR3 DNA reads TGTGCCAGCACCGTCCTAGCGGCCCAAGAGACCCAGTACTTC. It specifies CASTVLAAQETQYF.

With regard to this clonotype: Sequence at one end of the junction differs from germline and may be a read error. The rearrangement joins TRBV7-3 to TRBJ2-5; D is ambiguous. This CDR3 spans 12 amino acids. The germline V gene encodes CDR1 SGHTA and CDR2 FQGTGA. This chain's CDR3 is CASSLPPETQYF. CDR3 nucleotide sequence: TGTGCCAGTAGCTTACCCCCAGAGACCCAGTACTTC.

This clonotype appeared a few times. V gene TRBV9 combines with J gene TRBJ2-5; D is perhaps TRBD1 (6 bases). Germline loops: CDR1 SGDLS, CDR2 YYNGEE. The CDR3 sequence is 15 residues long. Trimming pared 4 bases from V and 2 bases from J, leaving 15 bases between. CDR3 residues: CASSTLLDRQETQYF. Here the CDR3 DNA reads TGTGCCAGCAGCACCTTATTAGACAGGCAAGAGACCCAGTACTTC. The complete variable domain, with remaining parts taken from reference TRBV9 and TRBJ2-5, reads DSGVTQTPKHLITATGQRVTLRCSPRSGDLSVYWYQQSLDQGLQFLIQYYNGEERAKGNILERFSAQQFPDLHSELNLSSLELGDSALYFCASSTLLDRQETQYFGPGTRLLVL.

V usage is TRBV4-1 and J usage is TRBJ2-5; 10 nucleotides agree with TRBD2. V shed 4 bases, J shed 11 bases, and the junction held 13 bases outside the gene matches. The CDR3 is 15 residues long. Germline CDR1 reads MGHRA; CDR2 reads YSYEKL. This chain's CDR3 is CASSPRASGGVQQYF. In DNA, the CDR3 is TGCGCCAGCAGCCCAAGAGCTAGCGGGGGCGTGCAGCAGTACTTC.

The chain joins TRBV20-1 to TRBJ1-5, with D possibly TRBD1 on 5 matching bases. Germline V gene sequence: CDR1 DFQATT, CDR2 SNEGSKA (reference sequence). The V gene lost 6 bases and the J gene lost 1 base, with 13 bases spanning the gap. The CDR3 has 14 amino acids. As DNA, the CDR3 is TGCAGTGCCAACGATGACAGAAGCAATCAGCCCCAGCATTTT. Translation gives CSANDDRSNQPQHF.

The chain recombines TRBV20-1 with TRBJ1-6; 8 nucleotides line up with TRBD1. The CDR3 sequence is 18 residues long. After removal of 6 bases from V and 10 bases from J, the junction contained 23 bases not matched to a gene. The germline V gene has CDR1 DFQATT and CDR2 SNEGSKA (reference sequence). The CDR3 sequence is CSARGQGGWIPDTSPLHF. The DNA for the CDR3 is TGCAGTGCCCGTGGACAGGGAGGGTGGATACCCGATACATCACCCCTCCACTTT.

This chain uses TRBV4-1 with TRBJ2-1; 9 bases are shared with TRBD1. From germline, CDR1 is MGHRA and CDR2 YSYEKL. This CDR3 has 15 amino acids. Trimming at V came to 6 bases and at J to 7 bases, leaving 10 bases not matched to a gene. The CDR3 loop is CASRPGTGLRNEQFF. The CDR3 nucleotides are TGCGCCAGCAGACCCGGGACAGGGCTTCGGAATGAGCAGTTCTTC.

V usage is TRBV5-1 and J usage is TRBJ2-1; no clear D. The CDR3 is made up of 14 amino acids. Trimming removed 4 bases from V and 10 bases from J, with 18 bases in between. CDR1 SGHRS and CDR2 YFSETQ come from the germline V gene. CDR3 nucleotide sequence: TGCGCCAGCAGCGAGGCGCGCCCAGAGAGGGAGCAGTTCTTC. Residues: CASSEARPEREQFF.

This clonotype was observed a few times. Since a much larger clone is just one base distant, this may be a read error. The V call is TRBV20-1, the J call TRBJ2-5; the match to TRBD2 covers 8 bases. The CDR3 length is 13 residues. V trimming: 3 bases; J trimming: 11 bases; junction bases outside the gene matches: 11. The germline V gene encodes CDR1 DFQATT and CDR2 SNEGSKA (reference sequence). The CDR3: CSASLAGRNEQYF. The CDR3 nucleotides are TGCAGTGCTAGTCTAGCGGGCCGCAATGAGCAGTACTTC.